This T cell receptor beta chain came from a study of blood T cell repertoires in COVID-19. This clone was recorded once. Some clones are missing from TCRdb's copy, which holds only in-frame ones; the method was immunoSEQ multiplex PCR. This table has hundreds of thousands of clones, 83% appearing once. The V gene's germline CDR1 is SQVTM and CDR2 ANQGSEA. The CDR3 is 14 residues long. The V gene end was trimmed by 7 bases and the J gene end by 4 bases; junction bases not matched to a gene: 6. The specimen sequenced was PBMCs or T cells enriched from blood (not recorded which). The TCR comes from a woman aged 50 to 60 who had been exposed to COVID-19. This chain links TRBV29-1 with TRBJ2-2; 10 bases map to TRBD1. The CDR3 spells CSATTGGATGELFF. CDR3 bases: TGCAGCGCTACGACAGGGGGCGCCACCGGGGAGCTGTTTTTT.